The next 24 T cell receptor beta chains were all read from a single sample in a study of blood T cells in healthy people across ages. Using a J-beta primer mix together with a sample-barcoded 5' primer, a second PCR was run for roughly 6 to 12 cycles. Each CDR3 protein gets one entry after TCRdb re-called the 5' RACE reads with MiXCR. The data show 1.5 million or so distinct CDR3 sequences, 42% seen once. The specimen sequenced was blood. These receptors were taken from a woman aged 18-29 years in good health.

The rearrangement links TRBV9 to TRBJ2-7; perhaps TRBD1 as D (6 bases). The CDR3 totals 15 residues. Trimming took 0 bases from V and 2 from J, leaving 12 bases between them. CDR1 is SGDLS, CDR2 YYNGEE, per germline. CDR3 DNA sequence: TGTGCCAGCAGCGTAGAGGGGACACCCGCCTACGAGCAGTACTTC. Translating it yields CASSVEGTPAYEQYF. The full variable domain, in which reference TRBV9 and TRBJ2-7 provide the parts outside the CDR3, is DSGVTQTPKHLITATGQRVTLRCSPRSGDLSVYWYQQSLDQGLQFLIQYYNGEERAKGNILERFSAQQFPDLHSELNLSSLELGDSALYFCASSVEGTPAYEQYFGPGTRLTVT.

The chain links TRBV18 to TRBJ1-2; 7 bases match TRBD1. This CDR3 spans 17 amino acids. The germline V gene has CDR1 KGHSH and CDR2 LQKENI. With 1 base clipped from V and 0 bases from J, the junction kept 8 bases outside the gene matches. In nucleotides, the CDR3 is TGTGCCAGCTCACCACGTATTCCGGGACAGACTAACTATGGCTACACCTTC. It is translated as CASSPRIPGQTNYGYTF. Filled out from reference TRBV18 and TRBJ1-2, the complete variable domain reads NAGVMQNPRHLVRRRGQEARLRCSPMKGHSHVYWYRQLPEEGLKFMVYLQKENIIDESGMPKERFSAEFPKEGPSILRIQQVVRGDSAAYFCASSPRIPGQTNYGYTFGSGTRLTVV.

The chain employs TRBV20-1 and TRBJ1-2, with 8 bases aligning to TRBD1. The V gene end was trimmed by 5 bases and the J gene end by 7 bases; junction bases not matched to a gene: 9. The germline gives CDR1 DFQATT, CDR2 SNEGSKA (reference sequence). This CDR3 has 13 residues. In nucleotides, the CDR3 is TGCAGTGCTTCGCGGACAGGGTTCCCTGGCTACACCTTC. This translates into CSASRTGFPGYTF.

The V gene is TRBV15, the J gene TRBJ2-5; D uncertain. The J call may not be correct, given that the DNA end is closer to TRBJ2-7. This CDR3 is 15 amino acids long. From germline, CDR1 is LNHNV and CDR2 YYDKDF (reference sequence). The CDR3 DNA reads TGTGCCACCAGCAGAGATGTAGAAAACTCCTACGAGCAGTACTTC. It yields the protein CATSRDVENSYEQYF.

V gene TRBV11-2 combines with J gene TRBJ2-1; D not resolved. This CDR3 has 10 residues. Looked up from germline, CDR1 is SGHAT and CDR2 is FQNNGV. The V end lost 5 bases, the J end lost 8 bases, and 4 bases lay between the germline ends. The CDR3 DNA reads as TGTGCCAGCAGCCACTATGAGCAGTTCTTC. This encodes CASSHYEQFF.

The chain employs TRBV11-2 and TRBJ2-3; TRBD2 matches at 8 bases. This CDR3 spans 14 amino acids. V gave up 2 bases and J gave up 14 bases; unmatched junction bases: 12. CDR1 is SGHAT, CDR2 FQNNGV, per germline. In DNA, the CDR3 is TGTGCCAGCAGCTTACGGCGGGGGGTCAGATACGCGTATTTT. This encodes CASSLRRGVRYAYF. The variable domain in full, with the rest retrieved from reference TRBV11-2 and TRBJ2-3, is EAGVAQSPRYKIIEKRQSVAFWCNPISGHATLYWYQQILGQGPKLLIQFQNNGVVDDSQLPKDRFSAERLKGVDSTLKIQPAKLEDSAVYLCASSLRRGVRYAYFGPGTRLTVL.

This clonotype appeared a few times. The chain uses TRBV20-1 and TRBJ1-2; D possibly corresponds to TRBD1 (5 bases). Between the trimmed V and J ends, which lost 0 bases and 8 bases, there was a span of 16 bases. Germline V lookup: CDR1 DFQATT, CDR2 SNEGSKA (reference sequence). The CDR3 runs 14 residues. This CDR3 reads CSARDAVRVDGYTF. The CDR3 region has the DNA TGCAGTGCTAGAGATGCGGTCAGGGTTGACGGCTACACCTTC.

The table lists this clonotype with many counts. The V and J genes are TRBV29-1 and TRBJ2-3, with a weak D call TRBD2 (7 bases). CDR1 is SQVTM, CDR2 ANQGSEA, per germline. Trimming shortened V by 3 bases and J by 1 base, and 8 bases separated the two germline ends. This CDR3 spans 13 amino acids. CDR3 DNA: TGCAGCGTTGAGCGGGGGCGCACAGATACGCAGTATTTT. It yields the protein CSVERGRTDTQYF.

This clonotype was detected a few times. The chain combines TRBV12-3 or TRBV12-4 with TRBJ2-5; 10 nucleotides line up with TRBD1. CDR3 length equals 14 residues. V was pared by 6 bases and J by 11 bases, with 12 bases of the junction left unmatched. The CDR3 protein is CASSQTGGLDEQYF. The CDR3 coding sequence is TGTGCCAGCAGCCAGACAGGGGGCTTGGATGAGCAGTACTTC.

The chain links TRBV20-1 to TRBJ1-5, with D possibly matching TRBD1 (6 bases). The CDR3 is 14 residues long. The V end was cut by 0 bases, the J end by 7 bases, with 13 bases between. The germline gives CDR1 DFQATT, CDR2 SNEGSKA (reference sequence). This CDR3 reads CSARDGGAWQPQHF. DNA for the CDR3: TGCAGTGCTAGAGATGGGGGGGCTTGGCAGCCCCAGCATTTT.

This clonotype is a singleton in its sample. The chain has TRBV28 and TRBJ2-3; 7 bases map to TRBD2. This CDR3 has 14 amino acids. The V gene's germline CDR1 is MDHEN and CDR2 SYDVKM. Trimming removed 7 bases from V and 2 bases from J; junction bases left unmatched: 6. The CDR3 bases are TGTGCCAGCATTCCCAGCGGGAACACAGATACGCAGTATTTT. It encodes CASIPSGNTDTQYF.

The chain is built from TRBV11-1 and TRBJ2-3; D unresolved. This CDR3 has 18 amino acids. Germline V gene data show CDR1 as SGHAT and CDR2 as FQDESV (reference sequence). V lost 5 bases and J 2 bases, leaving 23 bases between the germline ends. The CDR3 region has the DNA TGTGCCAGCAGCACACCGGCTATTTACGGAACAAACACAGATACGCAGTATTTT. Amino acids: CASSTPAIYGTNTDTQYF. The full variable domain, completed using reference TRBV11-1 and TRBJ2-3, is EAEVAQSPRYKITEKSQAVAFWCDPISGHATLYWYRQILGQGPELLVQFQDESVVDDSQLPKDRFSAERLKGVDSTLKIQPAELGDSAMYLCASSTPAIYGTNTDTQYFGPGTRLTVL.

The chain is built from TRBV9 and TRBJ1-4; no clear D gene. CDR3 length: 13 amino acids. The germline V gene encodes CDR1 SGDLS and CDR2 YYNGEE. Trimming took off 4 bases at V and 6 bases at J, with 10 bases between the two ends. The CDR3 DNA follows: TGTGCCAGCAGCCTCGACGAGGATGAAAAACTGTTTTTT. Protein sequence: CASSLDEDEKLFF.

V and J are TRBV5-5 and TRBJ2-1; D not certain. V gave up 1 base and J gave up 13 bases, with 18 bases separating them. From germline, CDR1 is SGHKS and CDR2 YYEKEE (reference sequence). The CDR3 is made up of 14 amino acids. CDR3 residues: CASSLTASQETQFF. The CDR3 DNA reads TGTGCCAGCAGCTTGACGGCGTCCCAAGAGACCCAGTTCTTC.

CDR3 protein: CASNPFWDTEAFF. In DNA, the CDR3 is TGTGCCAGCAACCCATTCTGGGACACTGAAGCTTTCTTT. The chain is built from TRBV7-2 and TRBJ1-1; D gene unclear. The CDR3 is made up of 13 amino acids. The V gene lost 7 bases and the J gene lost 3 bases, with 12 bases spanning the gap. The germline gives CDR1 SGHTA, CDR2 FQGNSA.

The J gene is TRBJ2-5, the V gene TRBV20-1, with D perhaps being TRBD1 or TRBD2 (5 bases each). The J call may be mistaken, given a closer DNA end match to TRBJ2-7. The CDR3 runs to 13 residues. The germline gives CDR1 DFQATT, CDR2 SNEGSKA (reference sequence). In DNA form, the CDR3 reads TGCAGTGCTCCCACCCCCTGGGGGAGCGAGCAGTACTTC. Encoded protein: CSAPTPWGSEQYF.

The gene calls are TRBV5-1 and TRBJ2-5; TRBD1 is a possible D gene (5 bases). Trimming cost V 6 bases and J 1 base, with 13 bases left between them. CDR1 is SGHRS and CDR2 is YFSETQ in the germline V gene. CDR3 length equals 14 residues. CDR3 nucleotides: TGCGCCAGCACCAACCGACAGATCCAAGAGACCCAGTACTTC. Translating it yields CASTNRQIQETQYF.

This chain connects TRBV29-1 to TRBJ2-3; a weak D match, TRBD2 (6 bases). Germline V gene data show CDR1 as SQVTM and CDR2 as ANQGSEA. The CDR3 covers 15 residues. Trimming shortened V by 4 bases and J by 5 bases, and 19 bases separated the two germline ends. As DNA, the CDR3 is TGCAGCGTTGGACCAGGACTATCGGGGTTAGATACGCAGTATTTT. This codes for CSVGPGLSGLDTQYF.

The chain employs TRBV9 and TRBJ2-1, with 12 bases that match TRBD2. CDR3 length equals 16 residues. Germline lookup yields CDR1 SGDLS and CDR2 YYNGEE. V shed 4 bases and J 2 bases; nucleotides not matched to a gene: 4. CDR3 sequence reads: CASSKTSGSPYNEQFF. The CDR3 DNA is TGTGCCAGCAGCAAGACTAGCGGGAGCCCCTACAATGAGCAGTTCTTC.

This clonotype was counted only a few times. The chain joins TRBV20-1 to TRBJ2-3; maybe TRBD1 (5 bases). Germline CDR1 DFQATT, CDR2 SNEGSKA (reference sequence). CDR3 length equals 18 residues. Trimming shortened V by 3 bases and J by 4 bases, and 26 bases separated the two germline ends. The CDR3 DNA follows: TGCAGTGCTAGCCCATTCCCCTCTCGCGGTGCCAGGGCAGATACGCAGTATTTT. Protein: CSASPFPSRGARADTQYF.

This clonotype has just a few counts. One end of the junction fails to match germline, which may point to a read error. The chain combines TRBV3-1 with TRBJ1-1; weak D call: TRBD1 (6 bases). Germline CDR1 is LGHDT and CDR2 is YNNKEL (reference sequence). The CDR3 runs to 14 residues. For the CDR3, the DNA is TGTGCCAGCAGCCTTAGCGACAGGAACACTGATGCTTTCTTT. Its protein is CASSLSDRNTDAFF.

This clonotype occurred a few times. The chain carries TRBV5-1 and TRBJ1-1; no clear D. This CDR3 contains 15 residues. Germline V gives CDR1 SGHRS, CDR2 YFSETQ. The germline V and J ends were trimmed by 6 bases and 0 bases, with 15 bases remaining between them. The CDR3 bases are TGCGCCAGCACCAACGACCGGCCCATGAACACTGAAGCTTTCTTT. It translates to CASTNDRPMNTEAFF.

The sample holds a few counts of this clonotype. The CDR3 loop reads CASSPQLAGEDYNEQFF. The CDR3, as DNA: TGTGCCAGCAGCCCACAACTAGCGGGAGAAGATTACAATGAGCAGTTCTTC. This sequence joins TRBV7-9 and TRBJ2-1; 11 positions match TRBD2. The CDR3 sequence is 17 residues long. V gave up 5 bases and J gave up 4 bases; unmatched junction bases: 10. Germline V gene data show CDR1 as SEHNR and CDR2 as FQNEAQ (reference sequence).

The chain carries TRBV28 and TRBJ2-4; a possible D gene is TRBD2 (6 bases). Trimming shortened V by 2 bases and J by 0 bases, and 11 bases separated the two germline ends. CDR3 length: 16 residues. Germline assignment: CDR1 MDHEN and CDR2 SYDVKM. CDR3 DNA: TGTGCCAGCAGTTTAGGGGGGATGATAGCCAAAAACATTCAGTACTTC. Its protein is CASSLGGMIAKNIQYF.